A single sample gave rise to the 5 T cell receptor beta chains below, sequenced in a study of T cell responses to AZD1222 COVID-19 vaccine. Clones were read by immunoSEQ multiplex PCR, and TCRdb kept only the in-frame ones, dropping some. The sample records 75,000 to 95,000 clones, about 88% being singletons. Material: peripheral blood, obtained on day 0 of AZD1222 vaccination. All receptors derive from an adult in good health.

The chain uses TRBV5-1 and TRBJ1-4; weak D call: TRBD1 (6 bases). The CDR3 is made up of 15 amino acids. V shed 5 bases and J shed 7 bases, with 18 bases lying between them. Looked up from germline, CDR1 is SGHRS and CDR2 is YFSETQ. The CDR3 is CASRTVGGLGEKLFF. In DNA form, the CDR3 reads TGCGCCAGCAGAACCGTCGGGGGGCTAGGTGAAAAACTGTTTTTT.

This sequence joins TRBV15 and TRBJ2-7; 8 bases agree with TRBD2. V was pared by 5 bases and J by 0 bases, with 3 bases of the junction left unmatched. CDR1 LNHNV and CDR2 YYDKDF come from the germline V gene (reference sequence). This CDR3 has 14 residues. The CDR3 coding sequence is TGTGCCACCAGCCTCGGGGGGGGCTCCTACGAGCAGTACTTC. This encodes CATSLGGGSYEQYF.

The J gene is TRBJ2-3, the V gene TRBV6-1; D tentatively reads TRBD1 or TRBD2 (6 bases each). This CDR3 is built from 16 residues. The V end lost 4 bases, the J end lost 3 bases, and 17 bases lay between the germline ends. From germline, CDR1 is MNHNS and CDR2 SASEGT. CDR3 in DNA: TGTGCCAGCAGTGCCTCTGGGAGAGGGGGGACAGATACGCAGTATTTT. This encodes CASSASGRGGTDTQYF.

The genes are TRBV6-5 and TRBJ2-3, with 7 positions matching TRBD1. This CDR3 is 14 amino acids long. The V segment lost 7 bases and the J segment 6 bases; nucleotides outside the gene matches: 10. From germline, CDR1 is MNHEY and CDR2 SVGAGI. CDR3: CASTLLGGADTQYF. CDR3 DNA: TGTGCCAGCACCCTCTTAGGGGGCGCCGATACGCAGTATTTT.

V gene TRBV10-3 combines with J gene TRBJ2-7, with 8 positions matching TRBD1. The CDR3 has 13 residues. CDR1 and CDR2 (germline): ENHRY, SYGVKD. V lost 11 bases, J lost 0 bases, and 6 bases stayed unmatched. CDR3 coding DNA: TGTGCCTCCTCCGGACAGGGCTCCTACGAGCAGTACTTC. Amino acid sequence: CASSGQGSYEQYF.